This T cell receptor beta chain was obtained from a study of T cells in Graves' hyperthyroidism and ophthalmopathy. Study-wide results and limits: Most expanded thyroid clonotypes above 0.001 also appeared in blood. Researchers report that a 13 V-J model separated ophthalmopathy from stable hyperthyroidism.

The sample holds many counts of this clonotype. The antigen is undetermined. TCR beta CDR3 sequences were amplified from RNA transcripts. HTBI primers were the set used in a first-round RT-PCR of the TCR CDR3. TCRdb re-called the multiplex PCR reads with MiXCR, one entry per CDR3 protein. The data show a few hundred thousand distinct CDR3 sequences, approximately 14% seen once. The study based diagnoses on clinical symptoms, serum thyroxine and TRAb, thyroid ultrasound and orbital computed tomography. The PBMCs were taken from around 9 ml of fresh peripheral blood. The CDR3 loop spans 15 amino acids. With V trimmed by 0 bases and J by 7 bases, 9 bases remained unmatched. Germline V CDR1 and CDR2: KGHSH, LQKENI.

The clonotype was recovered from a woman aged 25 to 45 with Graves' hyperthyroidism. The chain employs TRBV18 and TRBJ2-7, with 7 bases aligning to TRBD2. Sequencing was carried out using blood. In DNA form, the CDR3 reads TGTGCCAGCTCACCACCGTCAGCGGGGAAGGGGGAGCAGTACTTC. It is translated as CASSPPSAGKGEQYF.